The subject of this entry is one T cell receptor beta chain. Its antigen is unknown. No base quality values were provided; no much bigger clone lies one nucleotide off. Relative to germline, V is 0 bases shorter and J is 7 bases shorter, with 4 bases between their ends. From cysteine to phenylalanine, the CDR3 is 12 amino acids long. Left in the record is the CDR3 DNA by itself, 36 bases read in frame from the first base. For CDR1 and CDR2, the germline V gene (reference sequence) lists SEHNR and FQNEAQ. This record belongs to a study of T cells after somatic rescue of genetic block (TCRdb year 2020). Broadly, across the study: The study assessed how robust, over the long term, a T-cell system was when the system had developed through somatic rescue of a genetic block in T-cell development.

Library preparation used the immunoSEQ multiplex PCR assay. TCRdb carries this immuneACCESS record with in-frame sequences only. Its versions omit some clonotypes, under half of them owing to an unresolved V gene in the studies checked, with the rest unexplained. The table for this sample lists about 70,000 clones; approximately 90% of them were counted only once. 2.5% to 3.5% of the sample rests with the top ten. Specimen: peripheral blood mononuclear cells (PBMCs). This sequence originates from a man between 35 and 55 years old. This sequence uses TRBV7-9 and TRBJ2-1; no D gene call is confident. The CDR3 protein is CASSLAKNEQFF. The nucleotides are TGTGCCAGCAGCTTAGCGAAGAATGAGCAGTTCTTC. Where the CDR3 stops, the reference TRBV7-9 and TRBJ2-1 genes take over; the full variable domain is DTGVSQNPRHKITKRGQNVTFRCDPISEHNRLYWYRQTLGQGPEFLTYFQNEAQLEKSRLLSDRFSAERPKGSFSTLEIQRTEQGDSAMYLCASSLAKNEQFFGPGTRLTVL.